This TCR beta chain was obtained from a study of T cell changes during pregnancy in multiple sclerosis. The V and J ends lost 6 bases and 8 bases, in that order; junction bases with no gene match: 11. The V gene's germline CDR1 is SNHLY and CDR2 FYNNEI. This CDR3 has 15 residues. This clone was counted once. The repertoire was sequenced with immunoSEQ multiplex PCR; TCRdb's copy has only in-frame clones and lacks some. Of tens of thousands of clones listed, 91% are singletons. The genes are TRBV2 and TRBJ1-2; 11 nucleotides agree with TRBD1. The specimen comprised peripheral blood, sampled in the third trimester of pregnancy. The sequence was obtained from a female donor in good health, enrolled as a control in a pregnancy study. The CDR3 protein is CASSRDRGYGVGYTF. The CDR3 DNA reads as TGTGCCAGCAGCCGGGACAGGGGGTATGGAGTGGGCTACACCTTC.